These 6 T cell receptor beta chains were all obtained from the same sample, sequenced in a study of cytotoxic CD8 clonotypes in ibrutinib-treated CLL (dated by TCRdb to the early 2020s). Receptors were amplified or captured by the immunoSEQ multiplex PCR assay. TCRdb provides this immuneACCESS table in a form limited to in-frame rearrangements. Some clones are lacking; in checked studies, under half of them reflect an unresolved V gene, and why the rest are absent is not known. The sample table lists approximately 30,000 clones, less than 60% of them with a count of one. The biggest ten clones account for 5% to 6% of the sample. Sequencing used PBMCs, obtained before ibrutinib treatment. These receptors were taken from a human donor with chronic lymphocytic leukemia.

This clone was seen a few times. The genes are TRBV11-2 and TRBJ1-1, with D unresolved. Trimming removed 2 bases at V and 1 base at J, with 5 bases between. The CDR3 has 13 residues. Looked up from germline, CDR1 is SGHAT and CDR2 is FQNNGV. Here the CDR3 reads CASSLKGNTEAFF. The CDR3, as DNA: TGTGCCAGCAGCTTAAAGGGGAACACTGAAGCTTTCTTT.

The rearrangement joins TRBV19 to TRBJ1-2; D not certain. Looked up from germline, CDR1 is LNHDA and CDR2 is SQIVND (reference sequence). The CDR3 totals 15 residues. Trimming pared 4 bases from V and 0 bases from J, leaving 12 bases between. In DNA form, the CDR3 reads TGTGCCAGTAGTACAAAAGGAGTACCTAACTATGGCTACACCTTC. Translating gives CASSTKGVPNYGYTF.

V is TRBV27 and J is TRBJ2-1, with a possible D match to TRBD2 (5 bases). V was trimmed by 7 bases and J by 4 bases, leaving 17 bases between them. Looked up from germline, CDR1 is MNHEY and CDR2 is SMNVEV (reference sequence). CDR3 length: 15 amino acids. The CDR3 is CASTPRGIGYNEQFF. CDR3 bases: TGTGCCAGCACCCCACGGGGTATTGGGTACAATGAGCAGTTCTTC.

The chain joins TRBV28 to TRBJ2-1; D remains unclear. Germline CDR1 is MDHEN and CDR2 is SYDVKM. The V and J ends lost 3 bases and 7 bases respectively, with 16 bases between them. This CDR3 spans 15 amino acids. The CDR3 region has the DNA TGTGCCAGCAGTTTCGTGTTCGGCAGCCGAAATGAGCAGTTCTTC. It is translated as CASSFVFGSRNEQFF.

V is TRBV11-1 and J is TRBJ2-7; 8 bases fit TRBD1. Germline lookup yields CDR1 SGHAT and CDR2 FQDESV (reference sequence). V trimming: 1 base; J trimming: 6 bases; junction bases outside the gene matches: 11. This CDR3 comprises 16 residues. DNA for the CDR3: TGTGCCAGCAGCTTAGGGTACGGGACAGGAGACTCCGAGCAGTACTTC. Translation gives CASSLGYGTGDSEQYF.

A single count supports this clone. This sequence joins TRBV9 and TRBJ2-7, with 11 bases aligning to TRBD2. CDR3 length equals 16 residues. Trimming removed 0 bases from V and 6 bases from J; junction bases left unmatched: 8. The germline CDR1 and CDR2 sequences are SGDLS and YYNGEE. CDR3 coding DNA: TGTGCCAGCAGCGTAGGGAGTCTAGCGGGAGGCGGCGAGCAGTACTTC. Amino acids: CASSVGSLAGGGEQYF.